This record looks at one TCR beta chain sequence and its context. What it binds is unknown. This entry is derived from a study of cytomegalovirus exposure and HLA in healthy donors. Findings and limits, study-wide: A previous analysis found most TCR beta V segments productive roughly 87% or roughly 30% of the time. Certain indistinguishable V segments, among them TRBV6-2 and TRBV6-3, were excluded.

Germline-derived CDR1 and CDR2 are LNHDA and SQIVND (reference sequence). The CDR3 loop spans 13 amino acids. The V end was cut by 10 bases, the J end by 6 bases, with 19 bases between. Vbeta (60) and Jbeta (13) primers were used in the PCR. TCRdb keeps only in-frame clones here, not all; method: immunoSEQ multiplex PCR. The sample includes 95,000 to 100,000 clones, 76% of them seen just once. The clonotype originates from a man aged 40-55 years in good health and CMV-seronegative. The source material was PBMCs. The J gene is TRBJ2-7, the V gene TRBV19, with TRBD1 as a possible D gene (6 bases). CDR3 in amino acids: CATSLQGKGEQYF. Here the CDR3 DNA reads TGTGCCACAAGCTTACAGGGCAAGGGCGAGCAGTACTTC.